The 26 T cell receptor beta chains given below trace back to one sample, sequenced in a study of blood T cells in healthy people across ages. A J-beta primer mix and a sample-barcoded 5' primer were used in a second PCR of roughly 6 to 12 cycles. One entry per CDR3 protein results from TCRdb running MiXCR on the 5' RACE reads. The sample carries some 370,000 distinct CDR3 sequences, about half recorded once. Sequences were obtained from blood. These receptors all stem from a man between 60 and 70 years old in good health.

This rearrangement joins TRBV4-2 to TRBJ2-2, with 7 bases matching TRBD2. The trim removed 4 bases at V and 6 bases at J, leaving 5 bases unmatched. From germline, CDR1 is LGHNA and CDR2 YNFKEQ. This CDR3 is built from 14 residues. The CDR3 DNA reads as TGTGCCAGCAGCCCGAGAGCGGGGCCCGGGGAGCTGTTTTTT. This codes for CASSPRAGPGELFF.

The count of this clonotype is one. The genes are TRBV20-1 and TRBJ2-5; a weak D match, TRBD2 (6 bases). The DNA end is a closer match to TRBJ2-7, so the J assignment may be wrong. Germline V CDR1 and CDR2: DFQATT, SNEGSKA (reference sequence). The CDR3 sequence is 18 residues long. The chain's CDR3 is CSARVRYGGSGLTYEQYF. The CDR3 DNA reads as TGCAGTGCTAGAGTACGTTATGGGGGGAGCGGACTTACCTACGAGCAGTACTTC.

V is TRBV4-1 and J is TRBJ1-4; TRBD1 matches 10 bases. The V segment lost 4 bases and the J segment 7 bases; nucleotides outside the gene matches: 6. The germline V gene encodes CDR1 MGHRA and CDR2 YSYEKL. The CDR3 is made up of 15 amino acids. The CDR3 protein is CASSRTGTGVEKLFF. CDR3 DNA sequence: TGCGCCAGCAGCCGAACCGGGACAGGGGTTGAAAAACTGTTTTTT.

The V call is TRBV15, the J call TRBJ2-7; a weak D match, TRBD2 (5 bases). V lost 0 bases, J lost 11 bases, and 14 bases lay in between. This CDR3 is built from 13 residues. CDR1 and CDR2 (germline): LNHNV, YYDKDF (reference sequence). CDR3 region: CATSRDYRGREYF. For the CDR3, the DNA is TGTGCCACCAGCAGAGATTATCGGGGAAGGGAGTACTTC.

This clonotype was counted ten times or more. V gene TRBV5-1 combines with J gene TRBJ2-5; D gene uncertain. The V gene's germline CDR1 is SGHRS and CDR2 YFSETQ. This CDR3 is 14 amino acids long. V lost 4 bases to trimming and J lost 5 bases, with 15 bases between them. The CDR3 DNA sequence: TGCGCCAGCAGCCCCTCCTTCAATGCCGAGACCCAGTACTTC. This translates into CASSPSFNAETQYF.

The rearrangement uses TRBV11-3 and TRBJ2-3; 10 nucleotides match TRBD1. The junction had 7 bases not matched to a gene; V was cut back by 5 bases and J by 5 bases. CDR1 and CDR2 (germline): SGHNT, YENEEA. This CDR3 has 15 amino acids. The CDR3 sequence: CASSPGDRGLDTQYF. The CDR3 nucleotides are TGTGCCAGCAGCCCGGGGGACAGGGGATTAGATACGCAGTATTTT. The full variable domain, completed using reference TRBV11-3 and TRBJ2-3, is EAGVVQSPRYKIIEKKQPVAFWCNPISGHNTLYWYLQNLGQGPELLIRYENEEAVDDSQLPKDRFSAERLKGVDSTLKIQPAELGDSAVYLCASSPGDRGLDTQYFGPGTRLTVL.

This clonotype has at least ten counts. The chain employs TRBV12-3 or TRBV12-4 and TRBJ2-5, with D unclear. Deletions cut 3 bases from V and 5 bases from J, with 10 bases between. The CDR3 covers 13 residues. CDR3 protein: CASSFGTRETQYF. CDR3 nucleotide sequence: TGTGCCAGCAGTTTCGGTACCCGTGAGACCCAGTACTTC.

CDR3 nucleotides: TGTGCCAGCAGTAAAGGAGAGACCCAGTACTTC. Protein product: CASSKGETQYF. The chain recombines TRBV12-3 or TRBV12-4 with TRBJ2-7; no clear D gene. The J call could be wrong; TRBJ2-5 is a better fit for the DNA end. The CDR3 runs to 11 residues.

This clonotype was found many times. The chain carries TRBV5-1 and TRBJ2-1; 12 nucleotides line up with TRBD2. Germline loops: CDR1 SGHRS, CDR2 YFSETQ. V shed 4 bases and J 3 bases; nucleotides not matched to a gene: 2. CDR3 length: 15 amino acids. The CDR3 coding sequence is TGCGCCAGCAGCCCGGGACTAGCGGGCTACAATGAGCAGTTCTTC. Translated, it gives CASSPGLAGYNEQFF.

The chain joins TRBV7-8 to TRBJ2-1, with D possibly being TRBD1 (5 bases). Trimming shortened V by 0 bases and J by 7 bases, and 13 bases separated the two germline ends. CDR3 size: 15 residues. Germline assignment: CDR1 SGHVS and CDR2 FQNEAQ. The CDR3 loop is CASSLATAGTNEQFF. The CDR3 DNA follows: TGTGCCAGCAGCTTAGCGACAGCCGGAACGAATGAGCAGTTCTTC. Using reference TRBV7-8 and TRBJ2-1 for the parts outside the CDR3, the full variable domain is GAGVSQSPRYKVAKRGQDVALRCDPISGHVSLFWYQQALGQGPEFLTYFQNEAQLDKSGLPSDRFFAERPEGSVSTLKIQRTQQEDSAVYLCASSLATAGTNEQFFGPGTRLTVL.

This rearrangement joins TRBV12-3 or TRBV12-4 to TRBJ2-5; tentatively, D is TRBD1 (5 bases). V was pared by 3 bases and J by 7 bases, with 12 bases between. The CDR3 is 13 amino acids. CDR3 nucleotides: TGTGCCAGCAGTTTGGGGCCGGTGGCGACCCAGTACTTC. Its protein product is CASSLGPVATQYF.

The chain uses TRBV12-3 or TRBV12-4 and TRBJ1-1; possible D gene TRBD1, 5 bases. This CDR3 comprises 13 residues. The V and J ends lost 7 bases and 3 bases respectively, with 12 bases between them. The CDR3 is CASTQGAYTEAFF. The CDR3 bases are TGTGCCAGCACCCAAGGGGCCTACACTGAAGCTTTCTTT.

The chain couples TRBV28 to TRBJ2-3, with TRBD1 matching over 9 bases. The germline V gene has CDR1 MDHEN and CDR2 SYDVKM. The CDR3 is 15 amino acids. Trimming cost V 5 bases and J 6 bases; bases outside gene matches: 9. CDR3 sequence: CASSASGQGRDTQYF. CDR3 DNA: TGTGCCAGCAGTGCATCGGGACAGGGAAGGGATACGCAGTATTTT.

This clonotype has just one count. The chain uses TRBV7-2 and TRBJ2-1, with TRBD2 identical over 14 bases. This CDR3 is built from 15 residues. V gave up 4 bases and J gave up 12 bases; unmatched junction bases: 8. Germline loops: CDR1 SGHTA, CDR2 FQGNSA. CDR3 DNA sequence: TGTGCCAGCAGCTCCAGGACTAGCGGGAGGCGCGGGCAGTTCTTC. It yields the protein CASSSRTSGRRGQFF.

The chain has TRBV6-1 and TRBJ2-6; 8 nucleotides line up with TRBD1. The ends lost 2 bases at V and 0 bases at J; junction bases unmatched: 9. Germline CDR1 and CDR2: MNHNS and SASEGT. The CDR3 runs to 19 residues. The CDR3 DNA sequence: TGTGCCAGCAGTGAATTATATCGGACAGGGTTCTCTGGGGCCAACGTCCTGACTTTC. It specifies CASSELYRTGFSGANVLTF.

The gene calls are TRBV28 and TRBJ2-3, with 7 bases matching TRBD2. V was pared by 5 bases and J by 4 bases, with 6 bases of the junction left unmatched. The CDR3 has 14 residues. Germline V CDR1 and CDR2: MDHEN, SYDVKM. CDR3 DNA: TGTGCCAGCAGTCCGGGGAGGGCCGCAGATACGCAGTATTTT. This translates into CASSPGRAADTQYF.

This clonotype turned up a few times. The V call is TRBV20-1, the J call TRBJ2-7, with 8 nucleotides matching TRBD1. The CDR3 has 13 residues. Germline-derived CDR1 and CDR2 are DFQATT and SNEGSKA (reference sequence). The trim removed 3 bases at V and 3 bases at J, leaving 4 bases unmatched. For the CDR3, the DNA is TGCAGTGCTAGCGAAGACAGGGGCTACGAGCAGTACTTC. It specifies CSASEDRGYEQYF.

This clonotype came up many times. The DNA of the CDR3 is TGTGCCAGCAGCCCCGGGGGATGGGAGACCCAGTACTTC. This sequence encodes CASSPGGWETQYF. The rearrangement links TRBV7-2 to TRBJ2-5, with D perhaps matching TRBD2 (6 bases). V was trimmed by 5 bases and J by 5 bases, leaving 12 bases between them. The V gene's germline CDR1 is SGHTA and CDR2 FQGNSA. The CDR3 has 13 amino acids.

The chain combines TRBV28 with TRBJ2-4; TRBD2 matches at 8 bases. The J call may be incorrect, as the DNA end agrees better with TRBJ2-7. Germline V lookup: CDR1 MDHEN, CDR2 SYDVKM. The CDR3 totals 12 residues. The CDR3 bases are TGTGCCAGCAGTCGGGGGACTAGCGAGCAGTACTTC. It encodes CASSRGTSEQYF.

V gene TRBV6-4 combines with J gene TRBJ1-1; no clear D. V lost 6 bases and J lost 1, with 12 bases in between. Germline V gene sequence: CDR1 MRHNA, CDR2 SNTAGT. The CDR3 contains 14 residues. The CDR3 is CASSNTNSNTEAFF. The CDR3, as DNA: TGTGCCAGCAGCAACACGAATTCGAACACTGAAGCTTTCTTT.

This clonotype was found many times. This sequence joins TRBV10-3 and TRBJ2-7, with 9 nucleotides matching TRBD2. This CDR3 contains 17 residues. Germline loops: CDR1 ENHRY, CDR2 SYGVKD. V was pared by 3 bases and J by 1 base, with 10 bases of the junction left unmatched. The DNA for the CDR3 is TGTGCCATCAGTGACCCCGGTGGCGGGAGGGGATCCTACGAGCAGTACTTC. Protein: CAISDPGGGRGSYEQYF.

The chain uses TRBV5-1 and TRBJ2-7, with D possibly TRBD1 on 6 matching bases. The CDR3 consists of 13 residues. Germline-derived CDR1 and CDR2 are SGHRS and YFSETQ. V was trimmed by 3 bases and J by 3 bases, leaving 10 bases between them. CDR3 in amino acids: CASSSPGHYEQYF. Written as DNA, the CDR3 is TGCGCCAGCAGCTCCCCGGGACACTACGAGCAGTACTTC.

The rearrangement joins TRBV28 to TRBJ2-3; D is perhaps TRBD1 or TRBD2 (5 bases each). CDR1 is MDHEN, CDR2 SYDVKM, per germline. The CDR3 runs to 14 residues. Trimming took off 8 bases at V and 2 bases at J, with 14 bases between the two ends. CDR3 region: CASRSGPPTDTQYF. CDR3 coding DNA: TGTGCCAGCCGTTCGGGGCCCCCCACAGATACGCAGTATTTT.

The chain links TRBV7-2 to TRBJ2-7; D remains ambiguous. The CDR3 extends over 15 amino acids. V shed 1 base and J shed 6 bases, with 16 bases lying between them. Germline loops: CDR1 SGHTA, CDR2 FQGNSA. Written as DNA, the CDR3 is TGTGCCAGCAGCTTAGATCCCCGCACGGTGGGCGAGCAGTACTTC. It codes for CASSLDPRTVGEQYF.

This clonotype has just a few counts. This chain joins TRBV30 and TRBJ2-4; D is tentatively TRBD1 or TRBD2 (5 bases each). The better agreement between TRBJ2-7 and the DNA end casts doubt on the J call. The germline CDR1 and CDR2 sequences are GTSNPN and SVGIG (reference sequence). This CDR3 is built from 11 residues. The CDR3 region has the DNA TGTGCCGGGGGACGGAACTACGAGCAGTACTTC. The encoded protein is CAGGRNYEQYF.

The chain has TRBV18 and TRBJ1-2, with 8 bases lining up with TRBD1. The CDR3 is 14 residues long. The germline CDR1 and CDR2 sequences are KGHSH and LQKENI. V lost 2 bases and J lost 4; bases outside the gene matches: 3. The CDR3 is CASSPSGQGYGYTF. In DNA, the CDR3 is TGTGCCAGCTCACCATCCGGACAGGGCTATGGCTACACCTTC. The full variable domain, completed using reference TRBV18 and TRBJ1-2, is NAGVMQNPRHLVRRRGQEARLRCSPMKGHSHVYWYRQLPEEGLKFMVYLQKENIIDESGMPKERFSAEFPKEGPSILRIQQVVRGDSAAYFCASSPSGQGYGYTFGSGTRLTVV.